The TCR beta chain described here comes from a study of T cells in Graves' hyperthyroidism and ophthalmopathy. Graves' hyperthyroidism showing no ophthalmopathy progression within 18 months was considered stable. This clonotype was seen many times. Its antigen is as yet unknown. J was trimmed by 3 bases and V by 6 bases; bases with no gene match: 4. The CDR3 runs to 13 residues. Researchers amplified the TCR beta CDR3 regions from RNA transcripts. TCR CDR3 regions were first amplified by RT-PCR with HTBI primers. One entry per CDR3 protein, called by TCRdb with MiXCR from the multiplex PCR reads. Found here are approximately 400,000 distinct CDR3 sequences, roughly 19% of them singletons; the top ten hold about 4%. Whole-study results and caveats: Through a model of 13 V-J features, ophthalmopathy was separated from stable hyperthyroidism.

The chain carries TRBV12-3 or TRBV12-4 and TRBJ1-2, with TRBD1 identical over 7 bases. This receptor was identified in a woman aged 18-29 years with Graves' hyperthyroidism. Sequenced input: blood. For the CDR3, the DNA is TGTGCCAGCAGCGTCGACAGGGACTATGGCTACACCTTC. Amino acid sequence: CASSVDRDYGYTF.